These T cell receptor beta chains were read from a single sample in a study of blood T cell repertoires in COVID-19. The repertoire was sequenced with immunoSEQ multiplex PCR; TCRdb's copy has only in-frame clones and lacks some. The sample lists 15,000 to 20,000 clones; about four fifths were seen once. Input material: peripheral blood. The receptor set was obtained from a man in his forties with active or convalescent COVID-19. Each CDR3 is given with its conserved first and last residue. D genes are given only for firm matches. Clone size is not always given. Where it is, it says once, few, many or a class for expanded clones.

>NA|NA|TRBV3-1/TRBV3-2|TRBJ2-5
TGTGCCAGCAGTCTAACTGGACAGCGCCCCTCGACCCAGTACTTC
CASSLTGQRPSTQYF
>NA|NA|TRBV6-5|TRBJ1-1
TGTGCCAGCAGCCGGGCAGGGTCGAACACTGAAGCTTTCTTT
CASSRAGSNTEAFF
>TRBD1|NA|TRBV4-1|TRBJ1-1
TGCGCCAGCAGCCGCCCCGACAGGGAGAACACTGAAGCTTTCTTT
CASSRPDRENTEAFF
>TRBD2|NA|TRBV11-2|TRBJ2-5
TGTGCCAGCAGCTTCATACCTGCGGGCGGGGGCCAAGAGACCCAGTACTTC
CASSFIPAGGGQETQYF
>TRBD1|NA|TRBV7-9|TRBJ2-2
TGTGCCAGCAGCTTCTTACAGGGGCACACCGGGGAGCTGTTTTTT
CASSFLQGHTGELFF
>NA|once|TRBV4-1|TRBJ2-7
TGCGCCAGCAGCCCAACCGGGACGGGAGCCTACGAGCAGTACTTC
CASSPTGTGAYEQYF
>TRBD2|few|TRBV11-2|TRBJ2-3
TGTGCCAGCAGCTTGACTAGCGGGGGAGTCACAGATACGCAGTATTTT
CASSLTSGGVTDTQYF
>TRBD1|NA|TRBV9|TRBJ1-2
TGTGCCAGCAGCGTTGGACAGGGAGGGTGGTATGGCTACACCTTC
CASSVGQGGWYGYTF
>NA|NA|TRBV2|TRBJ2-2
TGTGCCAGCTCACTGACAGTGGACACCGGGGAGCTGTTTTTT
CASSLTVDTGELFF
>NA|NA|TRBV3-1/TRBV3-2|TRBJ1-4
TGTGCCAGCAGCCAAGATATGGCAGGGTTAGGTGAAAAACTGTTTTTT
CASSQDMAGLGEKLFF
>TRBD2|NA|TRBV6-5|TRBJ2-1
TGTGCCAGCAGCCCCGGGACTAGCGGGGGCCCCCAGTTCTTC
CASSPGTSGGPQFF
>NA|NA|TRBV5-1|TRBJ2-1
TGCGCCAGCAGCTTTGGGGGGGCCCCCTACAATGAGCAGTTCTTC
CASSFGGAPYNEQFF
>TRBD2|once|TRBV28|TRBJ2-7
TGTGCCAGCAATGGGGGGGTGATCTCCTACGAGCAGTACTTC
CASNGGVISYEQYF
>TRBD2|NA|TRBV7-9|TRBJ2-2
TGTGCCAGCAGCTCTAACCCCCGGGGGGGGTACACCGGGGAGCTGTTTTTT
CASSSNPRGGYTGELFF
>NA|NA|TRBV5-1|TRBJ2-7
TGCGCCAGCAGTGGGACTGGGGGCTACGAGCAGTACTTC
CASSGTGGYEQYF
>NA|NA|TRBV4-3|TRBJ2-7
TGCGCCAGCAGCCAAGACGCAGGGTCGTTCTACGAGCAGTACTTC
CASSQDAGSFYEQYF
>NA|NA|TRBV6-1|TRBJ1-5
TGTGCCAGCAGTGAAAGGGGAAGGGGTCAGCCCCAGCATTTT
CASSERGRGQPQHF
>NA|NA|TRBV29-1|TRBJ1-2
TGCAGCGTTGAAGAGGCCAGGCCCGGGACTAACTATGGCTACACCTTC
CSVEEARPGTNYGYTF
>NA|NA|TRBV30|TRBJ1-3
TGTGCCTCCCGTACAGGGCACCACTCTGGAAACACCATATATTTT
CASRTGHHSGNTIYF
>TRBD2|NA|TRBV19|TRBJ2-1
TGTGCCAGTAGAGGACTAGCGGGGGGTCTGTATGAGCAGTTCTTC
CASRGLAGGLYEQFF
>TRBD2|NA|TRBV7-8|TRBJ2-5
TGTGCCAGCAGCTTGGGGAGGGGTCAGACCCAGTACTTC
CASSLGRGQTQYF
>NA|NA|TRBV6-5|TRBJ2-3
TGTGCCAGCAGTTACCGGCTAGCCCATAGCACAGATACGCAGTATTTT
CASSYRLAHSTDTQYF
>NA|NA|TRBV27|TRBJ2-5
TGTGCCAGCAGTATACTCGGGTCCTACGTGGAGACCCAGTACTTC
CASSILGSYVETQYF
>NA|NA|TRBV27|TRBJ2-2
TGTGCCAGCAGTTGGGGGGGCGCCGGGGAGCTGTTTTTT
CASSWGGAGELFF
>NA|few|TRBV7-6|TRBJ2-7
TGTGCCAGCAGCTCAGGGGCCCAGCAGTACTTC
CASSSGAQQYF
>NA|NA|TRBV5-6|TRBJ1-2
TGTGCCAGCAGCCTTAAGGGGCCGGGCGCTAACTATGGCTACACCTTC
CASSLKGPGANYGYTF
>NA|NA|TRBV7-9|TRBJ1-6
TGTGCCAGCAGCCCATCGTCCCCCATTCGGGCCCTCCACTTT
CASSPSSPIRALHF
>TRBD1|once|TRBV5-1|TRBJ1-2
TGCGCCAGCAGCTTCGGACAGGAAAACTATGGCTACACCTTC
CASSFGQENYGYTF
>NA|NA|TRBV7-8|TRBJ1-2
TGTGCCAGCAGCTCAAGCACCCGGAGAAACTATGGCTACACCTTC
CASSSSTRRNYGYTF
>TRBD2|NA|TRBV19|TRBJ2-1
TGTGCCAGTAGTATAGGTAGCGGGGGGAAAAATGAGCAGTTCTTC
CASSIGSGGKNEQFF
>TRBD2|NA|TRBV13|TRBJ2-7
TGTGCCAGCAGCTTAGGCTACGGGGGGGCGTCCTACGAGCAGTACTTC
CASSLGYGGASYEQYF
>NA|NA|TRBV10-3|TRBJ1-5
TGTGCCTCCCCCCGGAGGCAGACGGGCAATCAGCCCCAGCATTTT
CASPRRQTGNQPQHF
>NA|NA|TRBV6-6|TRBJ1-2
TGTGCCAGCAGTTACTATTCCGTAGGCTACACCTTC
CASSYYSVGYTF
>NA|NA|TRBV2|TRBJ1-2
TGTGCCAGCAGTGAAGGCAAGAACCTATGGGGCTACACCTTC
CASSEGKNLWGYTF
>NA|once|TRBV25-1|TRBJ2-2
TGTGCCAGCAGTTCCTACCGAGGGTCAGGTCCCGCCGGGGAGCTGTTTTTT
CASSSYRGSGPAGELFF
>NA|NA|TRBV6-5|TRBJ1-1
TGTGCCAGCAGTTCCCCGGGGTGGGGGGGCACTGAAGCTTTCTTT
CASSSPGWGGTEAFF
>NA|NA|TRBV9|TRBJ2-3
TGTGCCAGCAGCGTACGTCCGTACACAGATACGCAGTATTTT
CASSVRPYTDTQYF
>TRBD1|NA|TRBV6-5|TRBJ2-7
TGTGCCAGCAGCAGACAGGGGTACTACGAGCAGTACTTC
CASSRQGYYEQYF
>NA|NA|TRBV10-3|TRBJ1-1
TGTGCCATCAGACTAGTCAGCGGCACTGAAGCTTTCTTT
CAIRLVSGTEAFF
>TRBD1|NA|TRBV7-9|TRBJ1-2
TGTGCCAGCAGCTTAGCCGGACAGGACGACTATGGCTACACCTTC
CASSLAGQDDYGYTF
>NA|NA|TRBV1|TRBJ2-7
TGCACCAGCGGCGACAGAAGGAACGAGCAGTACTTC
CTSGDRRNEQYF
>NA|NA|TRBV7-8|TRBJ1-5
TGTGCCAGCAGCTTAGAGGGGTATCGAAGCAATCAGCCCCAGCATTTT
CASSLEGYRSNQPQHF
>TRBD1|NA|TRBV7-9|TRBJ2-7
TGTGCCAGCAGCCCCATGGACAGGGGACACTACGAGCAGTACTTC
CASSPMDRGHYEQYF
>TRBD1|NA|TRBV28|TRBJ2-1
TGTGCCAGCAGTCTAGGGGGGACAGGGGGTACTGAGCAGTTCTTC
CASSLGGTGGTEQFF
>NA|NA|TRBV3-1/TRBV3-2|TRBJ2-5
TGTGCCAGCAGCAGGACTCGGCAGGAGACCCAGTACTTC
CASSRTRQETQYF